This passage covers 12 T cell receptor beta chains from one sample sequenced in a study of T cells after yellow fever vaccination. One entry per CDR3 protein results from TCRdb running MiXCR on the 5' RACE reads. The profile shows approximately 550,000 distinct CDR3 sequences, 15% to 20% of them singletons. Sequenced here: PBMCs, sampled 15 days after the yellow fever booster vaccination. All receptors derive from a man aged 25 to 40 who received the YFV17D yellow fever vaccine.

In its sample, this clonotype was seen a few times. This rearrangement joins TRBV7-2 to TRBJ2-2, with 9 bases identical to TRBD2. Germline values: CDR1 SGHTA, CDR2 FQGNSA. The V and J ends lost 0 bases and 7 bases, in that order; junction bases with no gene match: 6. CDR3 length: 16 residues. The CDR3 here is CASSLARGLAVGELFF. The DNA of the CDR3 is TGTGCCAGCAGCTTAGCAAGGGGACTAGCAGTCGGGGAGCTGTTTTTT.

This chain uses TRBV20-1 with TRBJ2-1; the match to TRBD2 covers 7 bases. J was trimmed by 3 bases and V by 4 bases; bases with no gene match: 12. Germline assignment: CDR1 DFQATT and CDR2 SNEGSKA (reference sequence). The CDR3 contains 16 residues. The CDR3 is CSATPERAGNYNEQFF. In DNA, the CDR3 is TGCAGTGCTACACCGGAGCGAGCGGGAAACTACAATGAGCAGTTCTTC.

This clonotype was detected many times. The chain recombines TRBV20-1 with TRBJ2-7; D assignment may be TRBD1 or TRBD2 (5 bases each). Germline lookup yields CDR1 DFQATT and CDR2 SNEGSKA (reference sequence). V dropped 6 bases and J dropped 6 bases, with 15 bases sitting between them. CDR3 size: 12 residues. Here the CDR3 DNA reads TGCAGTGCCCAGAGGGACCTTGGCGAGCAGTACTTC. As protein: CSAQRDLGEQYF.

The chain joins TRBV7-9 to TRBJ2-3; no clear D. In germline, CDR1 is SEHNR, CDR2 FQNEAQ (reference sequence). Trimming cost V 2 bases and J 2 bases, with 11 bases left between them. This CDR3 comprises 15 residues. The CDR3 sequence: CASSLKVQLTDTQYF. CDR3 sequence (DNA): TGTGCCAGCAGCTTAAAAGTCCAGCTCACAGATACGCAGTATTTT.

This clonotype was counted a few times. The genes are TRBV7-2 and TRBJ2-4; D is ambiguous. V was clipped by 2 bases and J by 7 bases, with 9 bases between them. Germline assignment: CDR1 SGHTA and CDR2 FQGNSA. The CDR3 consists of 13 residues. The CDR3 DNA is TGTGCCAGCAGCTTATCCTCTCAGAACATTCAGTACTTC. As protein: CASSLSSQNIQYF.

This clonotype was detected ten times or more. The rearrangement joins TRBV20-1 to TRBJ2-7; 9 positions agree with TRBD2. Germline V CDR1 and CDR2: DFQATT, SNEGSKA (reference sequence). The ends lost 0 bases at V and 8 bases at J; junction bases unmatched: 11. This CDR3 contains 15 residues. CDR3 sequence reads: CSAREASGIGRKQYF. CDR3 bases: TGCAGTGCTAGAGAGGCTAGCGGGATTGGAAGAAAGCAGTACTTC.

The chain has TRBV28 and TRBJ1-5; maybe TRBD1 (6 bases). This CDR3 comprises 14 residues. Germline V gene lookup returns CDR1 MDHEN and CDR2 SYDVKM. Trimming took 7 bases from V and 7 from J, leaving 17 bases between them. CDR3 bases: TGTGCCAGCATCCTAGGGGGTTCCGGGCAGCCCCAGCATTTT. Translated, it gives CASILGGSGQPQHF. The whole variable domain, remainder taken from reference TRBV28 and TRBJ1-5, is DVKVTQSSRYLVKRTGEKVFLECVQDMDHENMFWYRQDPGLGLRLIYFSYDVKMKEKGDIPEGYSVSREKKERFSLILESASTNQTSMYLCASILGGSGQPQHFGDGTRLSIL.

This chain uses TRBV5-1 with TRBJ2-2; D call uncertain. Germline CDR1 reads SGHRS; CDR2 reads YFSETQ. This CDR3 contains 17 residues. Trimming took off 4 bases at V and 0 bases at J, with 16 bases between the two ends. The CDR3 DNA reads TGCGCCAGCAGCCCTGACACTTCATTGACGAACACCGGGGAGCTGTTTTTT. Translated, it gives CASSPDTSLTNTGELFF.

The rearrangement joins TRBV20-1 to TRBJ2-7, with D tentatively TRBD1 (6 bases). Germline loops: CDR1 DFQATT, CDR2 SNEGSKA (reference sequence). V lost 1 base, J lost 0 bases, and 10 bases lay in between. This CDR3 is built from 14 residues. In DNA form, the CDR3 reads TGCAGTGCTAGAGGTCAGGGGCACTCCTACGAGCAGTACTTC. Translated, it gives CSARGQGHSYEQYF.

The V call is TRBV28, the J call TRBJ2-3; D perhaps matches TRBD1 (5 bases). The V and J ends lost 4 bases and 9 bases respectively, with 17 bases between them. The CDR3 has 14 amino acids. The V gene's germline CDR1 is MDHEN and CDR2 SYDVKM. For the CDR3, the DNA is TGTGCCAGCAGTTATCTCGACAGACCGTGGACGCAGTATTTT. It specifies CASSYLDRPWTQYF. Combining the CDR3 with reference TRBV28 and TRBJ2-3 gives the whole variable domain DVKVTQSSRYLVKRTGEKVFLECVQDMDHENMFWYRQDPGLGLRLIYFSYDVKMKEKGDIPEGYSVSREKKERFSLILESASTNQTSMYLCASSYLDRPWTQYFGPGTRLTVL.

CDR3 sequence (DNA): TGTGCCAGCTCCCCCTCGTTGACGAAGGGTAATGAGCAGTTCTTC. Translated, it gives CASSPSLTKGNEQFF. The rearrangement joins TRBV18 to TRBJ2-1, with unresolved D. The CDR3 is 15 amino acids. Trimming removed 6 bases from V and 7 bases from J, with 19 bases in between. Germline CDR1 reads KGHSH; CDR2 reads LQKENI. Complete variable domain (other parts from reference TRBV18 and TRBJ2-1): NAGVMQNPRHLVRRRGQEARLRCSPMKGHSHVYWYRQLPEEGLKFMVYLQKENIIDESGMPKERFSAEFPKEGPSILRIQQVVRGDSAAYFCASSPSLTKGNEQFFGPGTRLTVL.

This chain links TRBV19 with TRBJ2-1; 8 bases agree with TRBD2. From germline, CDR1 is LNHDA and CDR2 SQIVND (reference sequence). CDR3 length equals 16 residues. The V and J ends lost 7 bases and 2 bases, in that order; junction bases with no gene match: 10. Written as DNA, the CDR3 is TGTGCCAGTATGGAGCGCGGGAGGCGTACCTACAATGAGCAGTTCTTC. The encoded protein is CASMERGRRTYNEQFF.